This T cell receptor (beta chain) appears in the sequencing data of a study of T cells in localized non-small cell lung cancer. About this clone itself: As yet, its antigen is unknown.

Repertoires were generated with immunoSEQ multiplex PCR, while TCRdb's copy carries only in-frame clones and drops some. This sample yields 15,000 to 20,000 clones, of which about nine tenths are seen a single time; about a quarter belongs to the top ten. Germline CDR1 is SNHLY and CDR2 is FYNNEI. This CDR3 has 12 amino acids. V lost 5 bases to trimming and J lost 6 bases; unmatched junction nucleotides: 1. Overall study results and limits: A raised T cell density in blood coincided with lengthier overall survival. Analysis by sequencing included only one tumor region, so heterogeneity remains possible. Adjacent uninvolved lung had the highest clonality, suggesting focused antigen responses. Median around 62 top-100 tumor clones were shared with paired adjacent lung.

This clonotype originated in a female donor of 60 years or more with stage III squamous cell lung carcinoma. This chain joins TRBV2 and TRBJ2-1, with 7 positions matching TRBD1. Here the sequenced sample was peripheral blood, taken before any cancer treatment. The CDR3 region has the DNA TGTGCCAGCAGTCGACAGGGCAATGAGCAGTTCTTC. This gives the protein CASSRQGNEQFF.